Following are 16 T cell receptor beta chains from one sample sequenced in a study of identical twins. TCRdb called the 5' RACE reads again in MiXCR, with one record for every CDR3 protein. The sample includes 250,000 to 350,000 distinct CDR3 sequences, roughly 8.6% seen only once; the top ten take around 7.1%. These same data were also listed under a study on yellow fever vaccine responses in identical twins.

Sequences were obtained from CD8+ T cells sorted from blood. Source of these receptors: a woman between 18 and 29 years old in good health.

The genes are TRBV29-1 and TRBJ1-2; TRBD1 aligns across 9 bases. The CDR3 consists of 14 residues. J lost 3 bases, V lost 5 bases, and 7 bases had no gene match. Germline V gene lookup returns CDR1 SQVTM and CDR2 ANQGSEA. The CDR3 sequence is CSVPRTGEDYGYTF. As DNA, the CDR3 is TGCAGCGTTCCCCGGACAGGGGAGGACTATGGCTACACCTTC.

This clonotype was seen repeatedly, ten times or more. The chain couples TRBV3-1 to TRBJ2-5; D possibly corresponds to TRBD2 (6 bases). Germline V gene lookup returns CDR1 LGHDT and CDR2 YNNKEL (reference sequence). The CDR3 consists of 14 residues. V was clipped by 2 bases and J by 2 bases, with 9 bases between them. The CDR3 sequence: CASSQLAGQETQYF. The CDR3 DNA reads TGTGCCAGCAGCCAACTGGCGGGACAAGAGACCCAGTACTTC.

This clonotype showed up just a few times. The CDR3: CASSLTEAEAFF. The CDR3 bases are TGTGCCAGCAGCTTAACCGAAGCTGAAGCTTTCTTT. This chain joins TRBV7-9 and TRBJ1-1; D remains unclear. In germline, CDR1 is SEHNR, CDR2 FQNEAQ (reference sequence). The V and J ends lost 2 bases and 6 bases respectively, with 7 bases between them. The CDR3 contains 12 residues.

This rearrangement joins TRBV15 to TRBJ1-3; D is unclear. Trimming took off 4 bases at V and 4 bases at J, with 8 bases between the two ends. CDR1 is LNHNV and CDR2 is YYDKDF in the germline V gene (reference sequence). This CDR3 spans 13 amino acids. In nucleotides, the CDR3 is TGTGCCACCAGCAATAATGGAGGAAACACCATATATTTT. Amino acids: CATSNNGGNTIYF.

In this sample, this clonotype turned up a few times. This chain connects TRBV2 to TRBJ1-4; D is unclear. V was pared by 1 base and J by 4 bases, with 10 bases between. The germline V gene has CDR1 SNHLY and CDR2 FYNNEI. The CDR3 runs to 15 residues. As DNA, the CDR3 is TGTGCCAGCAGTGAAGGGCAGCTGAATAATGAAAAACTGTTTTTT. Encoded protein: CASSEGQLNNEKLFF.

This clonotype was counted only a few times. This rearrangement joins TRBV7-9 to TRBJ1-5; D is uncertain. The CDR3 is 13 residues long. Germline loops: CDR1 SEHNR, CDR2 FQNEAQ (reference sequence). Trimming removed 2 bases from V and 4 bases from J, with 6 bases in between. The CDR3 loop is CASSLNDNQPQHF. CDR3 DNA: TGTGCCAGCAGCTTAAACGATAATCAGCCCCAGCATTTT.

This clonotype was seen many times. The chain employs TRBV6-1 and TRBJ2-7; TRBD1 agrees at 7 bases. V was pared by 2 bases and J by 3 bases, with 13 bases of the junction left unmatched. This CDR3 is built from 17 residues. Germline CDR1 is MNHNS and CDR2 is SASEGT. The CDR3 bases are TGTGCCAGCAGTGAATGGGGCCCTTGGCAGGGGGTCTACGAGCAGTACTTC. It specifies CASSEWGPWQGVYEQYF.

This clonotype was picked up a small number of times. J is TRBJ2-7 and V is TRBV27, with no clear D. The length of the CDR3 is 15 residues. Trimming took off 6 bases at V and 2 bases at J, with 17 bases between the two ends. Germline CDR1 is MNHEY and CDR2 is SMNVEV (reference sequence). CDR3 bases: TGTGCCAGCAGATGGTTCGGGCAGTCCCCCTACGAGCAGTACTTC. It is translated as CASRWFGQSPYEQYF.

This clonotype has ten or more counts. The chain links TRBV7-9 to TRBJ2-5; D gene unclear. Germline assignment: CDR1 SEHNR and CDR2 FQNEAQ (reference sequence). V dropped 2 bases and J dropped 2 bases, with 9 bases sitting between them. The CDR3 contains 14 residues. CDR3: CASSLLDTQETQYF. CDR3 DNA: TGTGCCAGCAGCTTATTAGACACACAAGAGACCCAGTACTTC.

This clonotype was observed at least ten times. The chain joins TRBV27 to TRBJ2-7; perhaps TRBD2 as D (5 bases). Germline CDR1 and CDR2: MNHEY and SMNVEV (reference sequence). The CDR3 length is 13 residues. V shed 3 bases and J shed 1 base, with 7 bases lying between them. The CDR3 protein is CASSFGISYEQYF. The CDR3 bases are TGTGCCAGCAGTTTCGGGATTTCCTACGAGCAGTACTTC.

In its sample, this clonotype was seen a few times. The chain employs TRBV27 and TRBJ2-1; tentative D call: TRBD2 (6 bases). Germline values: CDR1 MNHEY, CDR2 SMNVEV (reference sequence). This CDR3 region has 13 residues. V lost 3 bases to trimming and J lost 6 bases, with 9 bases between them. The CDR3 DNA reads TGTGCCAGCAGTTTCGGAGGGGTCAATGAGCAGTTCTTC. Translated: CASSFGGVNEQFF.

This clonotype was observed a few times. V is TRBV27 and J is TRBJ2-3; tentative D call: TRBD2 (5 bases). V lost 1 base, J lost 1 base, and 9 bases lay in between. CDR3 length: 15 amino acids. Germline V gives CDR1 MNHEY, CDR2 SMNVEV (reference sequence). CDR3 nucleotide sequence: TGTGCCAGCAGTTTATACGTCGGGGGCACAGATACGCAGTATTTT. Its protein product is CASSLYVGGTDTQYF.

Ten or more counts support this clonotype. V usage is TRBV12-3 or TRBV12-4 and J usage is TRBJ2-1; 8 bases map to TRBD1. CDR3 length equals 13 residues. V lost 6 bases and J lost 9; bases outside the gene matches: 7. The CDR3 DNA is TGTGCCAGCAGCCCCGGACAGGGCGTTGAGCAGTTCTTC. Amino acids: CASSPGQGVEQFF.

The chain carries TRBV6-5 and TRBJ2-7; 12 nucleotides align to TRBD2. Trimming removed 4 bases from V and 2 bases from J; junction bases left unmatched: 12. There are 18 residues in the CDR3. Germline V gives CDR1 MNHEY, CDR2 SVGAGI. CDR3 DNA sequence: TGTGCCAGCAGTTCCGAGACTAGCGGGAGCGATAATCCCTACGAGCAGTACTTC. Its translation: CASSSETSGSDNPYEQYF.

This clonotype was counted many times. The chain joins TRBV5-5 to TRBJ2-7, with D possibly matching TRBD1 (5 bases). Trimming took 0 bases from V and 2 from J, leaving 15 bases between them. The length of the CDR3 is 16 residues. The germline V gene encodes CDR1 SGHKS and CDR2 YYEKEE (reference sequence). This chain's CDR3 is CASSLVWQGNTYEQYF. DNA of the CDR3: TGTGCCAGCAGCTTGGTTTGGCAGGGAAATACCTACGAGCAGTACTTC.

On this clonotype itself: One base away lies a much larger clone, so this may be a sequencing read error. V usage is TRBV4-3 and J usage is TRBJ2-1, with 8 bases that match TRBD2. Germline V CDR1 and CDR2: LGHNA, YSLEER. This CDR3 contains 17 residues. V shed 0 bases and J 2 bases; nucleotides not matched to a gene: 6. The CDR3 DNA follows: TGCGCCAGCAGCCAAGATAGGGTTAGCGGGACCTACAATGAGCAGTTCTTC. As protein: CASSQDRVSGTYNEQFF.